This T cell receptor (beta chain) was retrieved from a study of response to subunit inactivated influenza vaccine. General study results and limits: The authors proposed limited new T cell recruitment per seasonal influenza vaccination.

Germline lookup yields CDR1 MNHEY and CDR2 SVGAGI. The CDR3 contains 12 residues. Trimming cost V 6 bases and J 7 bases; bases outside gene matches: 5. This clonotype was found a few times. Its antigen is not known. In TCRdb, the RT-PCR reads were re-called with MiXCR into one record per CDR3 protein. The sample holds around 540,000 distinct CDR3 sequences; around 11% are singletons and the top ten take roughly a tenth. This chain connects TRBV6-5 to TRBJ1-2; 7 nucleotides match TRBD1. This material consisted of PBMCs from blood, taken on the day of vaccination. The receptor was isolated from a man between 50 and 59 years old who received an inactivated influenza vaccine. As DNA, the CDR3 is TGTGCCAGCAGCCGACAGGGCTTTGGCTACACCTTC. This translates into CASSRQGFGYTF.